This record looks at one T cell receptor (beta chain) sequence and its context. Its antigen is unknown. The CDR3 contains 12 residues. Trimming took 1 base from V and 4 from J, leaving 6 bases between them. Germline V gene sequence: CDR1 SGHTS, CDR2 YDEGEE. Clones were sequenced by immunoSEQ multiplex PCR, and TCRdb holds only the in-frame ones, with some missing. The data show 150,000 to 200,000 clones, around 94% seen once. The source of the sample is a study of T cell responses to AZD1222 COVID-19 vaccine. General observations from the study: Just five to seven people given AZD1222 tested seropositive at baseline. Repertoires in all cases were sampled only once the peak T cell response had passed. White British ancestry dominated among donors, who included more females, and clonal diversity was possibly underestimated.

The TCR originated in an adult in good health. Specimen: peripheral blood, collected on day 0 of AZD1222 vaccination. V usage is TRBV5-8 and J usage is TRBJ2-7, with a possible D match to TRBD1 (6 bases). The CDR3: CASSLRGYEQYF. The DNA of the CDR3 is TGTGCCAGCAGCTTGAGGGGGTACGAGCAGTACTTC.